This T cell receptor beta chain was profiled in a study of shared clonotypes between healthy human individuals. Germline CDR1 KGHSH, CDR2 LQKENI. Trimming took off 5 bases at V and 0 bases at J, with 7 bases between the two ends. The CDR3 spans 14 residues. Caucasian adults residing in Nashville, Tennessee made up all the donors. The assay was carried out at the deep level. The method was immunoSEQ multiplex PCR; TCRdb's version includes in-frame clones alone and lacks a portion of them. The table includes roughly 2.6 million clones, around 94% detected once. Sequenced sample: naive CD4+ T cells sorted from blood. The subset is: CD45RA+ positively selected. The rearrangement links TRBV18 to TRBJ2-2, with D unclear. The source is a man younger than 35 in good health. CDR3 residues: CASSTLANTGELFF. The CDR3 bases are TGTGCCAGCTCAACTCTAGCGAACACCGGGGAGCTGTTTTTT.